This T cell receptor (beta chain) was identified during a study of OX40 agonist ivuxolimab in advanced cancers. About the study as a whole: Ivuxolimab, which targeted the costimulatory receptor OX40 (CD134), was an agonistic, fully human IgG2 monoclonal antibody. Intravenous ivuxolimab was administered to patients every 2 weeks at six dose levels: 0.01, 0.1, 0.3, 1.5, 3 and 10 mg/kg. Peripheral TCRbeta sequencing was intended to test whether TCR sequence diversity was altered and clonal T-cell expansion was caused by ivuxolimab. Partial responses were achieved by three dose-escalation patients, of whom one had hepatocellular carcinoma and two had cutaneous melanoma. The paper reports the monotherapy dose-escalation portion (N ≈ 50 patients) of the phase I ivuxolimab trial. Prior anti-PD-1, anti-PD-L1 or anti-CTLA-4 therapy was permitted, and about two fifths of dose-escalation patients had received checkpoint inhibitors. Of the approximately 53 patients in dose escalation, about 20 had hepatocellular carcinoma, some 15 had melanoma, 9 had renal cell carcinoma and 9 had head and neck cancer. A male proportion of under 85% and a mean age of about 60 years, ranging from about 23 to 90, were recorded for the dose-escalation cohort.

The trial excluded patients who had a history of autoimmune disease or were on systemic immunosuppression. Peripheral blood for TCR sequencing was collected from all dose cohorts at baseline, on cycle 4 day 1, and on cycle 7 day 1. The samples were drawn from a first-in-human, open-label, multicenter phase I dose-escalation trial of ivuxolimab. Adults with locally advanced or metastatic head and neck squamous cell, hepatocellular, melanoma or renal cell carcinoma were enrolled in the trial. Before TCR sequencing, CD4+ T cells and CD8+ T cells from peripheral blood were sorted into separate populations. What the authors observed across the whole study: In the 0.1-3.0 mg/kg groups, partial responders had among the lowest normalized peripheral clonal expansion, particularly in CD8+ T cells. Low levels of normalized T-cell clonal expansion were also seen in some nonresponding patients. The antigen specificity of the clonally expanded peripheral T cells was not determined. After ivuxolimab, more expanded clones were found on average in CD8+ T cells than in CD4+ T cells. At doses from 0.1 to 3.0 mg/kg, clonal expansion was seen in both CD4+ and CD8+ blood T cells between baseline and week 6.

Genomic DNA was extracted from sorted cells for sequencing of the TCRbeta CDR3 region. The immunoSEQ Assay was used for sequencing of TCRbeta CDR3 regions. Drawn from immuneACCESS, this table holds only the in-frame rearrangements with V and J called that TCRdb kept. Clones are partly lost; checked studies trace under half to an unresolved V gene and leave the rest unexplained. Counted in this sample were approximately 89,000 clones; roughly 91% of them appeared once. Approximately 0.3% of the sample is in the top ten clones. Remarks on this clone: What this receptor recognizes is not known. Base qualities are not recorded, but no much larger clone differs from it by a single base.

The sequence derives from an adult with an advanced solid tumor such as melanoma, head and neck, liver or kidney cancer. Sequenced material: CD4+ or CD8+ T cells sorted from blood, taken in a trial of the OX40 agonist ivuxolimab.

The bases read TGTGCCAGCAGCTTAGGACCGAGAGGCTATGGCTACACCTTC. This yields the protein CASSLGPRGYGYTF. The sequence joins TRBV13 to TRBJ1-2; the D segment cannot be called with confidence. Sequences PRHDT (CDR1) and FYEKMQ (CDR2) are obtained from the germline V gene (reference sequence). Spanning cysteine to phenylalanine, the CDR3 consists of 14 amino acids. Just CDR3 DNA is preserved here, 42 bases in frame from base 1. The trim is 0 bases for V and 4 bases for J, with a gap of 9 bases between the germline ends.